The 11 T cell receptor beta chains below come from one sample, sequenced in a study of blood T cell dynamics during melanoma immunotherapy. Regarding time point: week 3, after first cycle of checkpoint inhibitor. Measured with immunoSEQ multiplex PCR; TCRdb has only the in-frame clones, and not every one. The sample consists of around 15,000 clones, less than 95% of them appearing once. The sequencing here drew on effector memory CD8+ T cells from blood, taken from a patient treated with checkpoint blockade. The receptors derive from a human donor with melanoma.

The chain recombines TRBV7-3 with TRBJ2-7, with 12 positions matching TRBD1. Per the germline V gene, CDR1 is SGHTA and CDR2 is FQGTGA. V gave up 0 bases and J gave up 3 bases; unmatched junction bases: 9. This CDR3 region has 18 residues. The CDR3 loop reads CASSLTSGTGGIDYEQYF. The DNA for the CDR3 is TGTGCCAGCAGCTTAACGTCCGGGACAGGGGGCATTGACTACGAGCAGTACTTC.

For the CDR3, the DNA is TGCGCCAGCAGCCCTGGCATGAACACTGAAGCTTTCTTT. This sequence encodes CASSPGMNTEAFF. The chain uses TRBV4-1 and TRBJ1-1; the D is unclear. The CDR3 covers 13 residues. V lost 4 bases and J 0 bases, leaving 6 bases between the germline ends. The germline gives CDR1 MGHRA, CDR2 YSYEKL.

The chain combines TRBV29-1 with TRBJ2-7; TRBD2 is a possible D gene (5 bases). Trimming removed 6 bases at V and 4 bases at J, with 19 bases between. This CDR3 is 14 amino acids long. Germline lookup yields CDR1 SQVTM and CDR2 ANQGSEA. The CDR3 sequence: CSVKTPSYQYEQYF. The DNA for the CDR3 is TGCAGCGTCAAGACCCCTAGCTACCAATACGAGCAGTACTTC.

The rearrangement joins TRBV2 to TRBJ1-1; D call uncertain. V was clipped by 4 bases and J by 1 base, with 7 bases between them. Germline loops: CDR1 SNHLY, CDR2 FYNNEI. The CDR3 has 13 residues. CDR3 nucleotides: TGTGCCAGCAGTGGGAGCAGGAACACTGAAGCTTTCTTT. It is translated as CASSGSRNTEAFF.

The gene calls are TRBV4-1 and TRBJ2-7; 7 bases align to TRBD2. Trimming took 3 bases from V and 3 from J; bases not matched to a gene: 8. This CDR3 is 15 amino acids long. Germline CDR1 and CDR2: MGHRA and YSYEKL. In DNA form, the CDR3 reads TGCGCCAGCAGCCAGGGCCGGGGGGAGTTCTACGAGCAGTACTTC. This encodes CASSQGRGEFYEQYF.

The chain is built from TRBV6-1 and TRBJ1-1; 7 bases align to TRBD1. V shed 9 bases, J shed 0 bases, and the junction held 7 bases outside the gene matches. The germline V gene has CDR1 MNHNS and CDR2 SASEGT. CDR3 length: 14 residues. The CDR3 DNA follows: TGTGCCAGTCTCAGGGGGTTTATGAACACTGAAGCTTTCTTT. As protein: CASLRGFMNTEAFF.

The genes are TRBV27 and TRBJ1-1; D may be TRBD1 (5 bases). V was shortened by 4 bases and J by 4 bases, with 7 bases between the two germline ends. The germline V gene encodes CDR1 MNHEY and CDR2 SMNVEV (reference sequence). The CDR3 is 12 amino acids. This CDR3 is CASSSGTTEAFF. In DNA, the CDR3 is TGTGCCAGCAGTTCCGGGACCACTGAAGCTTTCTTT.

The V gene is TRBV11-2, the J gene TRBJ1-2, with 8 bases matching TRBD1. The CDR3 covers 16 residues. J gave up 5 bases and V 5 bases, and 13 bases lay outside the gene matches. Germline CDR1 reads SGHAT; CDR2 reads FQNNGV. This CDR3 reads CASSPGRGQGKYGYTF. The CDR3 bases are TGTGCCAGCAGCCCCGGAAGAGGACAGGGAAAATATGGCTACACCTTC.

The chain links TRBV5-3 to TRBJ2-3; D unresolved. TRBV5-3 is recorded as an ORF, its role being uncertain. There are 14 residues in the CDR3. V lost 5 bases and J 1 base, leaving 11 bases between the germline ends. This chain's CDR3 is CARSSNKGTDTQYF. The CDR3 nucleotides are TGTGCCAGAAGTTCTAATAAGGGCACAGATACGCAGTATTTT.

This clone has only one observation. The V gene is TRBV27, the J gene TRBJ2-3; D is unclear. Germline assignment: CDR1 MNHEY and CDR2 SMNVEV (reference sequence). The CDR3 consists of 11 residues. V dropped 7 bases and J dropped 6 bases, with 8 bases sitting between them. The CDR3 here is CASIFFDTQYF. In DNA, the CDR3 is TGTGCCAGCATTTTTTTCGATACGCAGTATTTT.

In DNA form, the CDR3 reads TGTGCCAGCAGTTCGGGACAGGGGATCTACAATGAGCAGTTCTTC. This translates into CASSSGQGIYNEQFF. V usage is TRBV7-9 and J usage is TRBJ2-1; 10 bases are shared with TRBD1. Germline CDR1 SEHNR, CDR2 FQNEAQ (reference sequence). J gave up 3 bases and V 6 bases, and 5 bases lay outside the gene matches. The CDR3 totals 15 residues. The whole variable domain, remainder taken from reference TRBV7-9 and TRBJ2-1, is DTGVSQNPRHKITKRGQNVTFRCDPISEHNRLYWYRQTLGQGPEFLTYFQNEAQLEKSRLLSDRFSAERPKGSFSTLEIQRTEQGDSAMYLCASSSGQGIYNEQFFGPGTRLTVL.